These 27 T cell receptor beta chains share one sample of origin, sequenced in a study of T cell changes during pregnancy in multiple sclerosis. The protocol was immunoSEQ multiplex PCR, while the TCRdb copy is restricted to in-frame clones and leaves out a portion. The table has some 40,000 clones, 85% to 90% seen once. The starting material was CD4+ T cells from peripheral blood mononuclear cells, obtained in the first trimester of pregnancy. The receptors shown here come from a female donor with multiple sclerosis, enrolled in a pregnancy study.

The chain has TRBV6-1 and TRBJ1-1, with TRBD1 as a possible D gene (6 bases). Germline V lookup: CDR1 MNHNS, CDR2 SASEGT. The CDR3 length is 13 residues. Trimming shortened V by 1 base and J by 4 bases, and 7 bases separated the two germline ends. Here the CDR3 DNA reads TGTGCCAGCAGTGAAGACAGGGCCACTGAAGCTTTCTTT. Translating it yields CASSEDRATEAFF.

The rearrangement links TRBV9 to TRBJ1-2; 8 positions match TRBD1. The germline V gene encodes CDR1 SGDLS and CDR2 YYNGEE. This CDR3 has 16 amino acids. V gave up 1 base and J gave up 12 bases; unmatched junction bases: 17. The DNA of the CDR3 is TGTGCCAGCAGCGTATCATCAAACCGGGACAGGCCGCCTCACACCTTC. This gives the protein CASSVSSNRDRPPHTF.

Written as DNA, the CDR3 is TGTGCCAGCAGCTTTTCGAGCAATCAGCCCCAGCATTTT. Protein: CASSFSSNQPQHF. The chain couples TRBV7-2 to TRBJ1-5; D is uncertain. Germline assignment: CDR1 SGHTA and CDR2 FQGNSA. CDR3 length: 13 amino acids. Trimming shortened V by 3 bases and J by 1 base, and 4 bases separated the two germline ends.

The chain couples TRBV5-1 to TRBJ2-3; 8 bases align to TRBD1. CDR3 size: 16 residues. Germline V gene lookup returns CDR1 SGHRS and CDR2 YFSETQ. Unmatched junction bases numbered 7, after V lost 0 bases and J lost 4 bases. CDR3 residues: CASSLAPTGASDTQYF. The DNA of the CDR3 is TGCGCCAGCAGCTTGGCCCCGACAGGGGCATCAGATACGCAGTATTTT.

The gene calls are TRBV6-6 and TRBJ1-1; D unresolved. With 7 bases removed from V and 2 bases from J, the gap between germline ends came to 14 bases. Per germline, CDR1 MNHNY and CDR2 SVGAGI (reference sequence). The CDR3 is made up of 14 amino acids. This CDR3 is CASTAGLFNTEAFF. CDR3 DNA: TGTGCCAGCACTGCGGGCCTCTTTAACACTGAAGCTTTCTTT.

In this sample, this clone turned up a few times. The V gene is TRBV19, the J gene TRBJ1-4; weak D call: TRBD1 (5 bases). Trimming removed 1 base at V and 5 bases at J, with 11 bases between. CDR1 LNHDA and CDR2 SQIVND come from the germline V gene (reference sequence). This CDR3 has 15 residues. The CDR3 nucleotides are TGTGCCAGTAGTATAGGTGGGGCGAGGAATGAAAAACTGTTTTTT. This codes for CASSIGGARNEKLFF.

The gene calls are TRBV9 and TRBJ2-3; a possible D gene is TRBD1 (6 bases). CDR3 size: 13 residues. V was cut by 1 base and J by 5 bases, with 8 bases left in between. CDR1 and CDR2 (germline): SGDLS, YYNGEE. The CDR3: CASSVTGKDTQYF. The CDR3 DNA reads TGTGCCAGCAGCGTAACAGGGAAAGATACGCAGTATTTT.

The V call is TRBV18, the J call TRBJ2-2; possible D gene TRBD2, 6 bases. V was trimmed by 3 bases and J by 5 bases, leaving 13 bases between them. Germline V gene sequence: CDR1 KGHSH, CDR2 LQKENI. CDR3 length: 15 amino acids. The CDR3 sequence is CASSPPSGGTGELFF. The CDR3 nucleotides are TGTGCCAGCTCACCTCCGTCTGGGGGGACCGGGGAGCTGTTTTTT. Using reference TRBV18 and TRBJ2-2 for the parts outside the CDR3, the full variable domain is NAGVMQNPRHLVRRRGQEARLRCSPMKGHSHVYWYRQLPEEGLKFMVYLQKENIIDESGMPKERFSAEFPKEGPSILRIQQVVRGDSAAYFCASSPPSGGTGELFFGEGSRLTVL.

The V call is TRBV5-3, the J call TRBJ2-7, with 7 bases matching TRBD2. TRBV5-3 is reported as an ORF; its role is uncertain. The junction had 6 bases not matched to a gene; V was cut back by 0 bases and J by 0 bases. The CDR3 spans 16 residues. Written as DNA, the CDR3 is TGTGCCAGAAGCTTGGTGGCTAGCGGTAGCTCCTACGAGCAGTACTTC. Translating gives CARSLVASGSSYEQYF.

The rearrangement uses TRBV15 and TRBJ2-3; D perhaps matches TRBD1 (5 bases). Trimming took 1 base from V and 0 from J, leaving 8 bases between them. This CDR3 spans 15 amino acids. Looked up from germline, CDR1 is LNHNV and CDR2 is YYDKDF (reference sequence). The CDR3 nucleotides read TGTGCCACCAGCAGAGGACAGTTCAGCACAGATACGCAGTATTTT. Its translation is CATSRGQFSTDTQYF. Based on the CDR3 plus reference TRBV15 and TRBJ2-3, the full variable domain is DAMVIQNPRYQVTQFGKPVTLSCSQTLNHNVMYWYQQKSSQAPKLLFHYYDKDFNNEADTPDNFQSRRPNTSFCFLDIRSPGLGDTAMYLCATSRGQFSTDTQYFGPGTRLTVL.

This clone occurred once. Here the CDR3 DNA reads TGTGCCAGCAGTTTTAGGGGATACAATCAGCCCCAGCATTTT. It yields the protein CASSFRGYNQPQHF. The chain is built from TRBV28 and TRBJ1-5; D is possibly TRBD1 (5 bases). Germline V gene lookup returns CDR1 MDHEN and CDR2 SYDVKM. V lost 3 bases, J lost 3 bases, and 9 bases lay in between. The CDR3 sequence is 14 residues long.

The rearrangement links TRBV9 to TRBJ1-1; weak D call: TRBD1 (6 bases). The CDR3 spans 14 residues. Looked up from germline, CDR1 is SGDLS and CDR2 is YYNGEE. Trimming stripped 3 bases from V and 1 base from J, with 10 bases between. CDR3 in DNA: TGTGCCAGCAGCGAGATACAGGGGAACACTGAAGCTTTCTTT. Its protein product is CASSEIQGNTEAFF.

The chain joins TRBV5-1 to TRBJ2-7; 7 nucleotides match TRBD1. CDR3 length: 15 residues. Germline lookup yields CDR1 SGHRS and CDR2 YFSETQ. Trimming removed 4 bases from V and 2 bases from J; junction bases left unmatched: 9. The CDR3 sequence is CASSLRTGDPYEQYF. CDR3 DNA sequence: TGCGCCAGCAGCCTGCGGACAGGCGACCCCTACGAGCAGTACTTC.

The chain joins TRBV28 to TRBJ2-7; D is possibly TRBD2 (5 bases). CDR3 size: 13 residues. V was shortened by 8 bases and J by 5 bases, with 16 bases between the two germline ends. Germline V gives CDR1 MDHEN, CDR2 SYDVKM. This chain's CDR3 is CASQGSYTHEQYF. The CDR3 DNA sequence: TGTGCCAGCCAAGGGAGTTACACCCACGAGCAGTACTTC.

This chain joins TRBV10-2 and TRBJ1-5; 7 nucleotides match TRBD1. The CDR3 extends over 12 amino acids. CDR1 WSHSY and CDR2 SAAADI come from the germline V gene. J lost 11 bases, V lost 4 bases, and 5 bases had no gene match. As DNA, the CDR3 is TGCGCCAGCAGTGTCCGACAGGGAACCCAGCATTTT. Its protein product is CASSVRQGTQHF.

The chain is built from TRBV30 and TRBJ1-1; D not certain. The V gene lost 4 bases and the J gene lost 7 bases, with 10 bases spanning the gap. CDR1 and CDR2 from the germline V gene are GTSNPN and SVGIG (reference sequence). The CDR3 is 11 amino acids. CDR3 DNA sequence: TGTGCCTGGACGAAGACGGGTGAAGCTTTCTTT. It translates to CAWTKTGEAFF.

This chain uses TRBV30 with TRBJ1-5; no clear D. V was trimmed by 2 bases and J by 2 bases, leaving 7 bases between them. The CDR3 length is 13 residues. Germline lookup yields CDR1 GTSNPN and CDR2 SVGIG (reference sequence). DNA for the CDR3: TGTGCCTGGAGTCGGGAGGGCAATCAGCCCCAGCATTTT. It codes for CAWSREGNQPQHF.

J is TRBJ1-1 and V is TRBV5-6; D ambiguous. CDR1 and CDR2 (germline): SGHDT, YYEEEE. This CDR3 is built from 15 residues. V was clipped by 2 bases and J by 0 bases, with 11 bases between them. The CDR3 sequence: CASSFVADLNTEAFF. The CDR3 nucleotides read TGTGCCAGCAGCTTCGTAGCGGACCTGAACACTGAAGCTTTCTTT.

The gene calls are TRBV6-1 and TRBJ1-1; D is possibly TRBD1 (5 bases). Germline values: CDR1 MNHNS, CDR2 SASEGT. The CDR3 runs 15 residues. V lost 2 bases and J lost 1, with 11 bases in between. The CDR3 region is CASSEQGRKNTEAFF. The CDR3 region has the DNA TGTGCCAGCAGTGAACAGGGTAGGAAGAACACTGAAGCTTTCTTT.

The gene calls are TRBV4-2 and TRBJ2-7, with TRBD2 identical over 11 bases. This CDR3 is 20 amino acids long. J gave up 1 base and V 5 bases, and 19 bases lay outside the gene matches. Germline V gives CDR1 LGHNA, CDR2 YNFKEQ. CDR3 amino acids: CASSSRGGQGASGRSYEQYF. In DNA, the CDR3 is TGTGCCAGCAGCTCAAGAGGGGGACAGGGCGCTAGCGGGAGGTCCTACGAGCAGTACTTC.

The chain couples TRBV7-9 to TRBJ1-4; D is undetermined. Germline loops: CDR1 SEHNR, CDR2 FQNEAQ (reference sequence). The CDR3 runs 14 residues. The ends were cut back, 8 bases at V and 1 base at J, with 11 bases in the middle. The CDR3 coding sequence is TGTGCCAGCGGGCGGGCAGGAACTAATGAAAAACTGTTTTTT. It codes for CASGRAGTNEKLFF.

The V and J genes are TRBV5-1 and TRBJ2-7; 7 bases are a match to TRBD1. Germline CDR1 SGHRS, CDR2 YFSETQ. The CDR3 contains 14 residues. With V trimmed by 5 bases and J by 0 bases, 5 bases remained unmatched. CDR3 amino acids: CASSRQGGSYEQYF. In DNA, the CDR3 is TGCGCCAGCAGTCGACAGGGTGGCTCCTACGAGCAGTACTTC.

This chain joins TRBV19 and TRBJ2-7; a weak D match, TRBD2 (6 bases). Germline V gives CDR1 LNHDA, CDR2 SQIVND (reference sequence). The CDR3 runs 13 residues. Trimming removed 3 bases at V and 4 bases at J, with 10 bases between. The CDR3 DNA follows: TGTGCCAGTAGTATGAGTGCGGGGTACGAGCAGTACTTC. Protein sequence: CASSMSAGYEQYF.

The chain links TRBV5-1 to TRBJ2-7, with 16 bases identical to TRBD2. V was clipped by 3 bases and J by 7 bases; unmatched bases: 16. Germline V gene sequence: CDR1 SGHRS, CDR2 YFSETQ. This CDR3 comprises 19 residues. The CDR3 loop is CASSSKRGLAGGPGGEQYF. CDR3 coding DNA: TGCGCCAGCAGCTCCAAAAGGGGACTAGCGGGAGGGCCAGGCGGAGAGCAGTACTTC.

The chain employs TRBV5-6 and TRBJ2-3; D remains unclear. The CDR3 has 17 amino acids. The V and J ends lost 4 bases and 0 bases respectively, with 18 bases between them. Germline V gene sequence: CDR1 SGHDT, CDR2 YYEEEE. This CDR3 is CASSPDKDLSSTDTQYF. The CDR3, as DNA: TGTGCCAGCAGCCCCGACAAGGATCTATCTAGCACAGATACGCAGTATTTT.

This clone was observed once. The V gene is TRBV10-3, the J gene TRBJ2-3; 8 bases fit TRBD2. With 2 bases clipped from V and 4 bases from J, the junction kept 8 bases outside the gene matches. The germline gives CDR1 ENHRY, CDR2 SYGVKD. The CDR3 runs to 16 residues. The CDR3 DNA follows: TGTGCCATCAGTGAGAATGGCGGGAGGACAGCAGATACGCAGTATTTT. It codes for CAISENGGRTADTQYF.

This clone turned up a few times. The rearrangement links TRBV5-1 to TRBJ2-5, with D tentatively TRBD1 (5 bases). CDR3 length: 15 residues. V was cut by 0 bases and J by 2 bases, with 11 bases left in between. Germline V gives CDR1 SGHRS, CDR2 YFSETQ. Here the CDR3 DNA reads TGCGCCAGCAGCTTGGTTTGGCGGACACAAGAGACCCAGTACTTC. This encodes CASSLVWRTQETQYF.